Included here is one TCR beta chain sequence, with context. The target antigen is unknown. The source of the sample is a study of monozygotic twins with inflammatory bowel disease. Study results and limitations: IBD patients carried less diverse TCRbeta repertoires (inverse Simpson) than healthy co-twins. Individual T cell subtypes were not distinguishable. Patient repertoire variability may have increased through differing immunosuppressive treatments.

Whole-blood RNA isolation (total RNA) proceeded without T cell sorting. Reprocessing the 5' RACE reads, TCRdb reports a single entry for every CDR3 protein and omits DNA. The sample spans 140,000 to 150,000 distinct CDR3 sequences; the ten largest clones claim around 1.3%. In germline, CDR1 is LNHDA, CDR2 SQIVND (reference sequence). CDR3 size: 15 residues. Sequenced sample: blood. This clonotype was obtained from a human donor with ulcerative colitis or Crohn's disease, or a healthy co-twin of an affected twin (not recorded which). The chain has TRBV19 and TRBJ2-1; the D gene TCRdb calls, TRBD1, cannot be checked with no DNA. CDR3 loop: CASSAGTGPYNEQFF.